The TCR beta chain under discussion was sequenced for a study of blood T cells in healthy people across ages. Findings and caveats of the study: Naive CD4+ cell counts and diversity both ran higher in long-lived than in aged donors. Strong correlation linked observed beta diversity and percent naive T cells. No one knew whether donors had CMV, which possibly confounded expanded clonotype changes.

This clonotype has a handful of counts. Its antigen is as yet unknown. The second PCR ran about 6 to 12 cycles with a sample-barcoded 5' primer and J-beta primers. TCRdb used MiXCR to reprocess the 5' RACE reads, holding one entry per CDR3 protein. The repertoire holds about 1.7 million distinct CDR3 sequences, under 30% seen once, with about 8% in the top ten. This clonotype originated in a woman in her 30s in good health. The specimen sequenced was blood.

The CDR3 reads CASSRGLGKTQYF. CDR3 sequence (DNA): TGTGCCAGCAGCCGGGGGCTTGGGAAGACCCAGTACTTC. The gene calls are TRBV7-9 and TRBJ2-5; D is perhaps TRBD1 or TRBD2 (6 bases each). This CDR3 is 13 amino acids long. Per germline, CDR1 SEHNR and CDR2 FQNEAQ (reference sequence). V lost 5 bases, J lost 6 bases, and 13 bases lay in between. Full variable domain (rest looked up from reference TRBV7-9 and TRBJ2-5): DTGVSQNPRHKITKRGQNVTFRCDPISEHNRLYWYRQTLGQGPEFLTYFQNEAQLEKSRLLSDRFSAERPKGSFSTLEIQRTEQGDSAMYLCASSRGLGKTQYFGPGTRLLVL.